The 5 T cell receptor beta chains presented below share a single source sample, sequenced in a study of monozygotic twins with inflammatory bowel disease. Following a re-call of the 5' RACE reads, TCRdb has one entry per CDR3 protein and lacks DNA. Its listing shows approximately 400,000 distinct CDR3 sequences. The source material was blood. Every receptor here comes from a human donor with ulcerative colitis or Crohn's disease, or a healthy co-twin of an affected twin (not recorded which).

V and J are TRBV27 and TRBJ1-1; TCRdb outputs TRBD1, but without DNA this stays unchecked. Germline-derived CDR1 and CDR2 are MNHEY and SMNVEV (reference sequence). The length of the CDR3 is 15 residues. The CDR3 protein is CASSDRDPGATEAFF.

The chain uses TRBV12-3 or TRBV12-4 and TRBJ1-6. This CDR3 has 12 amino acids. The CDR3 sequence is CASSLISGDLHF.

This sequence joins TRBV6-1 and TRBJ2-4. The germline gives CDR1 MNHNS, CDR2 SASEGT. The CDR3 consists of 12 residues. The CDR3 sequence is CASSESGNIQYF.

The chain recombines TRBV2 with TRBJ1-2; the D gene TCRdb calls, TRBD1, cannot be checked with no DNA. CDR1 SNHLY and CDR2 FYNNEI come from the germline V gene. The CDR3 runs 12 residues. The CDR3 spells CASSEQGAGYTF.

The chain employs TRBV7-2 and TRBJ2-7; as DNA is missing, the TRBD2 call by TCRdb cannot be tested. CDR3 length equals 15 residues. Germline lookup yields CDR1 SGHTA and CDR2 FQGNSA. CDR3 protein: CASSPLAGGPYEQYF.